One and the same sample provided the 8 T cell receptor beta chains below, sequenced in a study of brain T cells in children with intractable seizures. Indicated time point: blood from clinic visit 5 months post-surgery; TSC patient then seizure free. TCRdb's copy holds only in-frame clones and misses some; the assay was immunoSEQ multiplex PCR. This table holds 300,000 to 400,000 clones, over 85% found once. The source was peripheral blood, collected roughly 5 months after surgery. Source of these receptors: a boy younger than two with tuberous sclerosis and intractable seizures.

The chain couples TRBV14 to TRBJ1-2; no clear D. Looked up from germline, CDR1 is SGHDN and CDR2 is FVKESK. The CDR3 runs 13 residues. With 0 bases removed from V and 6 bases from J, the gap between germline ends came to 8 bases. The CDR3: CASSQDWQHGYTF. The DNA for the CDR3 is TGTGCCAGCAGCCAAGATTGGCAGCATGGCTACACCTTC.

The chain employs TRBV6-5 and TRBJ2-1; the D is unclear. V was pared by 6 bases and J by 12 bases, with 15 bases between. CDR3 length: 12 residues. The germline CDR1 and CDR2 sequences are MNHEY and SVGAGI. The DNA of the CDR3 is TGTGCCAGCAGCCTTTTACAACTCACGCAGTTCTTC. This encodes CASSLLQLTQFF.

The V and J genes are TRBV2 and TRBJ2-2, with 9 bases identical to TRBD2. J gave up 3 bases and V 6 bases, and 5 bases lay outside the gene matches. The CDR3 sequence is 15 residues long. Germline assignment: CDR1 SNHLY and CDR2 FYNNEI. DNA for the CDR3: TGTGCCAGCAGGATAGCGGGAGCCGACACCGGGGAGCTGTTTTTT. It encodes CASRIAGADTGELFF.

The chain employs TRBV24-1 and TRBJ1-1; D may be TRBD1 (6 bases). Looked up from germline, CDR1 is KGHDR and CDR2 is SFDVKD. The CDR3 covers 15 residues. Trimming pared 4 bases from V and 2 bases from J, leaving 13 bases between. CDR3 in DNA: TGTGCCACCAGTGAGCCAGGACAGTACAACACTGAAGCTTTCTTT. As protein: CATSEPGQYNTEAFF.

The rearrangement links TRBV18 to TRBJ1-5, with D uncertain. Germline V CDR1 and CDR2: KGHSH, LQKENI. This CDR3 has 15 residues. The V and J ends lost 2 bases and 2 bases respectively, with 10 bases between them. The CDR3 reads CASSPGESGNQPQHF. CDR3 DNA: TGTGCCAGCTCACCAGGGGAGTCGGGCAATCAGCCCCAGCATTTT.

The V gene is TRBV4-1, the J gene TRBJ2-3, with 7 bases aligning to TRBD2. V lost 0 bases, J lost 5 bases, and 11 bases stayed unmatched. Germline V gene data show CDR1 as MGHRA and CDR2 as YSYEKL. The length of the CDR3 is 17 residues. The CDR3 spells CASSQERYSGKEDTQYF. In nucleotides, the CDR3 is TGCGCCAGCAGCCAAGAACGGTACAGCGGGAAGGAAGATACGCAGTATTTT.

Details on this clone: Mismatch with germline at one junction end may stem from a read error. In the same sample, other DNA sequences code for this CDR3. This chain joins TRBV4-1 and TRBJ1-2; 9 bases line up with TRBD1. From germline, CDR1 is MGHRA and CDR2 YSYEKL. The CDR3 runs 16 residues. The CDR3 DNA reads as TGCGCTAGCAGCCAAGATGAGGGACAGGGCGGCTATGGCTACACCTTC. Translating gives CASSQDEGQGGYGYTF.

The table lists this clone with a count of one. The rearrangement joins TRBV6-4 to TRBJ1-6; 8 bases line up with TRBD1. The CDR3 consists of 17 residues. Germline CDR1 reads MRHNA; CDR2 reads SNTAGT. After removal of 4 bases from V and 7 bases from J, the junction contained 12 bases not matched to a gene. This chain's CDR3 is CASSVSVRGRKNSPLHF. DNA for the CDR3: TGTGCCAGCAGTGTCTCGGTCAGGGGGCGAAAGAATTCACCCCTCCACTTT.